The 22 T cell receptor beta chains in this list originate from one sample, sequenced in a study of cytomegalovirus exposure and HLA in healthy donors. Both 60 Vbeta primers and 13 Jbeta primers went into the PCR. Generated by immunoSEQ multiplex PCR, the TCRdb table keeps only in-frame clones and is missing some. The sample table sets out some 70,000 clones. The sequenced sample consisted of PBMCs. Every receptor here comes from a man aged 35 to 55 in good health and CMV-seronegative.

Details on this clone: The junction departs from the called germline gene at one end, perhaps through a read error. V and J are TRBV7-7 and TRBJ2-5; no reliable D call. Germline CDR1 is SSHAT and CDR2 is FNYEAQ (reference sequence). CDR3 length: 13 residues. CDR3 amino acids: CASSLGGQETQYF. In DNA form, the CDR3 reads TGTGCTAGCAGCTTAGGCGGCCAAGAGACCCAGTACTTC.

The chain is built from TRBV28 and TRBJ2-6, with TRBD1 matching 8 bases. CDR1 and CDR2 from the germline V gene are MDHEN and SYDVKM. The CDR3 contains 16 residues. J gave up 3 bases and V 4 bases, and 5 bases lay outside the gene matches. CDR3 DNA: TGTGCCAGCAGTTCCCAGGGGGCAGGTGGGGCCAACGTCCTGACTTTC. It specifies CASSSQGAGGANVLTF.

The chain couples TRBV19 to TRBJ2-3, with 9 bases aligning to TRBD2. Germline V gene lookup returns CDR1 LNHDA and CDR2 SQIVND (reference sequence). CDR3 size: 17 residues. V dropped 2 bases and J dropped 1; count of bases not matched to a gene: 7. This chain's CDR3 is CASSISLSGGRTDTQYF. In DNA, the CDR3 is TGTGCCAGTAGTATATCTTTGAGCGGGGGGCGCACAGATACGCAGTATTTT.

The V call is TRBV5-1, the J call TRBJ1-1; possibly TRBD1 for D (6 bases). The ends were cut back, 2 bases at V and 1 base at J, with 9 bases in the middle. In germline, CDR1 is SGHRS, CDR2 YFSETQ. CDR3 length equals 14 residues. The CDR3 reads CASSFWGRNTEAFF. The CDR3 region has the DNA TGCGCCAGCAGCTTTTGGGGGCGGAACACTGAAGCTTTCTTT.

The V call is TRBV18, the J call TRBJ2-1; 13 nucleotides align to TRBD2. CDR1 and CDR2 (germline): KGHSH, LQKENI. J lost 0 bases, V lost 1 base, and 3 bases had no gene match. The CDR3 spans 18 residues. The CDR3 region is CASSPRTSGSFSYNEQFF. The CDR3 nucleotides are TGTGCCAGCTCACCACGGACTAGCGGGAGTTTCTCCTACAATGAGCAGTTCTTC.

The chain is built from TRBV9 and TRBJ2-2; 8 nucleotides match TRBD1. The trim removed 2 bases at V and 1 base at J, leaving 7 bases unmatched. The germline V gene encodes CDR1 SGDLS and CDR2 YYNGEE. The CDR3 loop spans 17 amino acids. This chain's CDR3 is CASSVAGGAVNTGELFF. The CDR3 DNA is TGTGCCAGCAGCGTGGCAGGGGGCGCCGTGAACACCGGGGAGCTGTTTTTT. The full variable domain, with the rest looked up from reference TRBV9 and TRBJ2-2, is DSGVTQTPKHLITATGQRVTLRCSPRSGDLSVYWYQQSLDQGLQFLIQYYNGEERAKGNILERFSAQQFPDLHSELNLSSLELGDSALYFCASSVAGGAVNTGELFFGEGSRLTVL.

The chain has TRBV11-2 and TRBJ2-7, with D perhaps matching TRBD2 (5 bases). Deletions cut 3 bases from V and 2 bases from J, with 8 bases between. This CDR3 has 13 amino acids. Germline lookup yields CDR1 SGHAT and CDR2 FQNNGV. The CDR3 region is CASSLGSPYEQYF. The CDR3 region has the DNA TGTGCCAGCAGCTTGGGGAGTCCCTACGAGCAGTACTTC.

V and J are TRBV5-5 and TRBJ1-5; the match to TRBD1 covers 9 bases. With V trimmed by 4 bases and J by 5 bases, 4 bases remained unmatched. This CDR3 has 14 residues. Germline CDR1 is SGHKS and CDR2 is YYEKEE (reference sequence). CDR3 DNA sequence: TGTGCCAGCAGCAGGGACAGGGAGTATCAGCCCCAGCATTTT. This sequence encodes CASSRDREYQPQHF. Full variable domain (remainder filled in from reference TRBV5-5 and TRBJ1-5): DAGVTQSPTHLIKTRGQQVTLRCSPISGHKSVSWYQQVLGQGPQFIFQYYEKEERGRGNFPDRFSARQFPNYSSELNVNALLLGDSALYLCASSRDREYQPQHFGDGTRLSIL.

The J gene is TRBJ1-2, the V gene TRBV14; TRBD1 aligns across 12 bases. J lost 6 bases, V lost 4 bases, and 12 bases had no gene match. CDR1 and CDR2 from the germline V gene are SGHDN and FVKESK. The CDR3 has 17 amino acids. Here the CDR3 DNA reads TGTGCCAGCAGCCGAGCCGGGACAGGGGGCCTGCGGAATGGCTACACCTTC. Translating gives CASSRAGTGGLRNGYTF. The full variable domain, rest sourced from reference TRBV14 and TRBJ1-2, is EAGVTQFPSHSVIEKGQTVTLRCDPISGHDNLYWYRRVMGKEIKFLLHFVKESKQDESGMPNNRFLAERTGGTYSTLKVQPAELEDSGVYFCASSRAGTGGLRNGYTFGSGTRLTVV.

This chain uses TRBV9 with TRBJ2-2; D remains ambiguous. There are 17 residues in the CDR3. Germline V gene lookup returns CDR1 SGDLS and CDR2 YYNGEE. V lost 0 bases and J lost 2, with 14 bases in between. CDR3 DNA sequence: TGTGCCAGCAGCGTAGCTAGTAGGCCCCTTAACACCGGGGAGCTGTTTTTT. Protein sequence: CASSVASRPLNTGELFF.

The chain recombines TRBV15 with TRBJ1-2; the match to TRBD1 covers 8 bases. The CDR3 covers 15 residues. Trimming at V came to 0 bases and at J to 6 bases, leaving 6 bases not matched to a gene. Germline V CDR1 and CDR2: LNHNV, YYDKDF (reference sequence). For the CDR3, the DNA is TGTGCCACCAGCAGAGATTTAGGACAGGGCCATGGCTACACCTTC. Amino acids: CATSRDLGQGHGYTF. Looking up the rest from reference TRBV15 and TRBJ1-2 gives the full variable domain: DAMVIQNPRYQVTQFGKPVTLSCSQTLNHNVMYWYQQKSSQAPKLLFHYYDKDFNNEADTPDNFQSRRPNTSFCFLDIRSPGLGDTAMYLCATSRDLGQGHGYTFGSGTRLTVV.

The chain has TRBV6-6 and TRBJ2-1; 9 bases are a match to TRBD2. Trimming cost V 5 bases and J 13 bases; bases outside gene matches: 12. CDR1 is MNHNY, CDR2 SVGAGI, per germline (reference sequence). The CDR3 totals 14 residues. CDR3 region: CASSPTSIAGAQFF. In DNA, the CDR3 is TGTGCCAGCAGTCCGACATCCATAGCGGGAGCACAGTTCTTC.

The rearrangement uses TRBV7-2 and TRBJ2-4; 7 nucleotides line up with TRBD2. The J segment lost 8 bases and the V segment lost 0 bases, leaving 4 bases of the junction unmatched. Germline V gene sequence: CDR1 SGHTA, CDR2 FQGNSA. CDR3 length: 14 amino acids. The CDR3 DNA reads TGTGCCAGCAGCTTAGCGAGCCGGGAGGACATTCAGTACTTC. As protein: CASSLASREDIQYF.

The chain links TRBV29-1 to TRBJ2-3; D is unclear. Trimming left V 8 bases short and J 2 bases short, with 11 bases between. This CDR3 has 12 residues. Germline CDR1 and CDR2: SQVTM and ANQGSEA. The CDR3, as DNA: TGCAGCATTCAGCTAGACACAGATACGCAGTATTTT. Amino acid sequence: CSIQLDTDTQYF.

This rearrangement joins TRBV7-2 to TRBJ1-2, with TRBD1 matching 8 bases. This CDR3 has 16 residues. With V trimmed by 4 bases and J by 13 bases, 20 bases remained unmatched. Germline CDR1 reads SGHTA; CDR2 reads FQGNSA. The CDR3 sequence is CASSSHITRDRSYVTF. CDR3 sequence (DNA): TGTGCCAGCAGCTCGCACATAACCCGGGACAGGTCATATGTCACCTTC.

The V gene is TRBV28, the J gene TRBJ1-5; no firm D call. This CDR3 is built from 13 residues. Germline CDR1 is MDHEN and CDR2 is SYDVKM. The V end was cut by 7 bases, the J end by 1 base, with 8 bases between. CDR3 nucleotides: TGTGCCAGCATTACCGGGAGCAATCAGCCCCAGCATTTT. This encodes CASITGSNQPQHF.

V is TRBV7-9 and J is TRBJ1-4; D call uncertain. V was pared by 5 bases and J by 8 bases, with 18 bases between. The CDR3 spans 15 residues. Germline values: CDR1 SEHNR, CDR2 FQNEAQ (reference sequence). CDR3: CASSPPATGGEKLFF. In DNA, the CDR3 is TGTGCCAGCAGCCCACCAGCGACGGGTGGGGAAAAACTGTTTTTT. The complete variable domain, with remaining parts taken from reference TRBV7-9 and TRBJ1-4, reads DTGVSQNPRHKITKRGQNVTFRCDPISEHNRLYWYRQTLGQGPEFLTYFQNEAQLEKSRLLSDRFSAERPKGSFSTLEIQRTEQGDSAMYLCASSPPATGGEKLFFGSGTQLSVL.

The J gene is TRBJ2-2, the V gene TRBV5-1; 7 bases align to TRBD1. The germline CDR1 and CDR2 sequences are SGHRS and YFSETQ. The CDR3 covers 17 residues. The V and J ends lost 1 base and 3 bases, in that order; junction bases with no gene match: 9. Here the CDR3 DNA reads TGCGCCAGCAGCTTGCCACCGGGACAGCGATACACCGGGGAGCTGTTTTTT. Protein: CASSLPPGQRYTGELFF.

The gene calls are TRBV10-1 and TRBJ2-1; 9 positions agree with TRBD1. CDR1 WNHNN and CDR2 SYGVQD come from the germline V gene (reference sequence). The CDR3 sequence is 15 residues long. V lost 5 bases, J lost 2 bases, and 4 bases stayed unmatched. CDR3 sequence reads: CASSSRDRAYNEQFF. In DNA, the CDR3 is TGCGCCAGCAGTAGCCGGGACAGGGCCTACAATGAGCAGTTCTTC.

The CDR3 coding sequence is TGTGCCAGCAGCACTTTTGGGGGAGGGGCCAAAAACATTCAGTACTTC. It specifies CASSTFGGGAKNIQYF. The chain combines TRBV28 with TRBJ2-4; 7 bases agree with TRBD2. Germline values: CDR1 MDHEN, CDR2 SYDVKM. The CDR3 extends over 16 amino acids. V was clipped by 6 bases and J by 1 base; unmatched bases: 9.

This chain joins TRBV6-1 and TRBJ1-1; D call uncertain. The germline CDR1 and CDR2 sequences are MNHNS and SASEGT. Trimming took 6 bases from V and 3 from J, leaving 8 bases between them. The length of the CDR3 is 12 residues. For the CDR3, the DNA is TGTGCCAGCAGCCCCCTAGACACTGAAGCTTTCTTT. This encodes CASSPLDTEAFF.

CDR3: CAISEYVNTQYF. CDR3 DNA: TGTGCCATCAGTGAATATGTAAATACGCAGTATTTT. V is TRBV10-3 and J is TRBJ2-3; D remains ambiguous. Between the trimmed V and J ends, which lost 3 bases and 7 bases, there was a span of 8 bases. Germline lookup yields CDR1 ENHRY and CDR2 SYGVKD. The CDR3 is 12 residues long.